The 21 T cell receptor beta chains presented below share a single source sample, sequenced in a study of regulatory T cells in long-lasting Graves disease. TCR beta libraries were built with iRepertoire HTBI primers and Arm-PCR of CDR3 regions. TCRdb reprocessed the multiplex PCR reads via MiXCR and lists one record per CDR3 protein. The sample records some 280,000 distinct CDR3 sequences, 20% to 25% being singletons. Noted time point: persistent/refractory GD, antithyroid drugs over 5 years with positive TRAb. The TCR library was made from RNA that had been extracted from PBMCs in TRIzol. Specimen: peripheral blood mononuclear cells (PBMCs), collected when the disease was refractory, from a patient treated with antithyroid drugs. The receptors come from a female donor with Graves disease.

Here the CDR3 reads CASSSTEHTEAFF. Here the CDR3 DNA reads TGTGCCAGCTCATCGACAGAGCACACTGAAGCTTTCTTT. The chain combines TRBV18 with TRBJ1-1, with D perhaps matching TRBD1 (5 bases). CDR1 and CDR2 from the germline V gene are KGHSH and LQKENI. This CDR3 is built from 13 residues. Trimming shortened V by 5 bases and J by 3 bases, and 10 bases separated the two germline ends.

This clonotype was picked up many times. The CDR3 DNA reads as TGTGCCAGCAGATGGACAGGGCTGGACACCATATATTTT. Translating it yields CASRWTGLDTIYF. This chain uses TRBV28 with TRBJ1-3; TRBD1 aligns across 8 bases. Germline lookup yields CDR1 MDHEN and CDR2 SYDVKM. J gave up 8 bases and V 6 bases, and 6 bases lay outside the gene matches. CDR3 length: 13 amino acids.

This clonotype was counted only a few times. The chain links TRBV15 to TRBJ2-5; TRBD2 matches at 9 bases. The CDR3 has 16 amino acids. Trimming cost V 2 bases and J 4 bases; bases outside gene matches: 8. Germline assignment: CDR1 LNHNV and CDR2 YYDKDF (reference sequence). In nucleotides, the CDR3 is TGTGCCACCAGCAGACAAACCTTAGCGGGAGCAGAGACCCAGTACTTC. This codes for CATSRQTLAGAETQYF.

This chain links TRBV27 with TRBJ1-5, with a tentative D call TRBD1 (6 bases). Looked up from germline, CDR1 is MNHEY and CDR2 is SMNVEV (reference sequence). The CDR3 length is 15 residues. Trimming stripped 7 bases from V and 0 bases from J, with 13 bases between. Written as DNA, the CDR3 is TGTGCCAGCACCGAGCAGGGGAATAGCAATCAGCCCCAGCATTTT. This codes for CASTEQGNSNQPQHF.

This clonotype occurred a few times. The DNA of the CDR3 is TGTGCCAGCAGCCCCCGGGACAGTTTATACGAGCAGTACTTC. This encodes CASSPRDSLYEQYF. The chain uses TRBV11-1 and TRBJ2-7, with 7 bases aligning to TRBD1. The CDR3 is 14 residues long. Germline CDR1 reads SGHAT; CDR2 reads FQDESV (reference sequence). J was trimmed by 4 bases and V by 5 bases; bases with no gene match: 8. Full variable domain (remainder filled in from reference TRBV11-1 and TRBJ2-7): EAEVAQSPRYKITEKSQAVAFWCDPISGHATLYWYRQILGQGPELLVQFQDESVVDDSQLPKDRFSAERLKGVDSTLKIQPAELGDSAMYLCASSPRDSLYEQYFGPGTRLTVT.

The chain joins TRBV10-3 to TRBJ2-7; 7 bases match TRBD1. The CDR3 is 14 amino acids. Per germline, CDR1 ENHRY and CDR2 SYGVKD. The V gene end was trimmed by 3 bases and the J gene end by 6 bases; junction bases not matched to a gene: 8. The DNA of the CDR3 is TGTGCCATCAGTGAAGCCGGGACAGAGGGCGAGCAGTACTTC. Protein: CAISEAGTEGEQYF.

Ten or more counts support this clonotype. The chain couples TRBV28 to TRBJ2-7; 8 positions match TRBD1. The CDR3 length is 15 residues. J lost 5 bases, V lost 2 bases, and 8 bases had no gene match. Per the germline V gene, CDR1 is MDHEN and CDR2 is SYDVKM. The CDR3 nucleotides read TGTGCCAGCAGTTTACCCGGGACAGGTACCCACGAGCAGTACTTC. This translates into CASSLPGTGTHEQYF.

This clonotype was recorded at least ten times. The chain is built from TRBV11-2 and TRBJ1-1, with TRBD1 matching 7 bases. The CDR3 covers 16 residues. The germline CDR1 and CDR2 sequences are SGHAT and FQNNGV. Trimming took 5 bases from V and 0 from J; bases not matched to a gene: 9. The chain's CDR3 is CASSKGRGQMNTEAFF. CDR3 nucleotides: TGTGCCAGCAGCAAAGGGAGGGGGCAGATGAACACTGAAGCTTTCTTT.

Ten or more counts support this clonotype. The CDR3 nucleotides read TGCAGTGCTACCGGGACAAATCAGCCCCAGCATTTT. Its protein product is CSATGTNQPQHF. This chain uses TRBV20-1 with TRBJ1-5; a weak D match, TRBD1 (6 bases). This CDR3 is 12 amino acids long. Germline values: CDR1 DFQATT, CDR2 SNEGSKA (reference sequence). V was trimmed by 4 bases and J by 4 bases, leaving 8 bases between them.

This clonotype was observed at least ten times. The chain carries TRBV9 and TRBJ2-5; D uncertain. Germline CDR1 SGDLS, CDR2 YYNGEE. The germline V and J ends were trimmed by 0 bases and 5 bases, with 14 bases remaining between them. The CDR3 is made up of 15 amino acids. CDR3: CASSVGVSSGETQYF. CDR3 coding DNA: TGTGCCAGCAGCGTAGGAGTAAGTTCGGGTGAGACCCAGTACTTC.

In this sample, this clonotype turned up many times. The rearrangement joins TRBV20-1 to TRBJ1-1; 7 bases match TRBD1. The germline V gene has CDR1 DFQATT and CDR2 SNEGSKA (reference sequence). The CDR3 has 16 residues. With V trimmed by 2 bases and J by 5 bases, 14 bases remained unmatched. In DNA, the CDR3 is TGCAGTGCTAGATCGGCAGGGGGGTTCTCGAATACTGAAGCTTTCTTT. Translated: CSARSAGGFSNTEAFF.

J is TRBJ2-1 and V is TRBV2; D is uncertain. The CDR3 totals 16 residues. Deletions cut 2 bases from V and 4 bases from J, with 15 bases between. In germline, CDR1 is SNHLY, CDR2 FYNNEI. The chain's CDR3 is CASSERTIHIYNEQFF. CDR3 sequence (DNA): TGTGCCAGCAGTGAAAGGACCATACACATATACAATGAGCAGTTCTTC.

To note about this clonotype: A much larger clonotype is one base distant, so this may be a read error. This chain connects TRBV3-1 to TRBJ1-2; D remains unclear. Germline CDR1 is LGHDT and CDR2 is YNNKEL (reference sequence). The CDR3 extends over 14 amino acids. The CDR3 sequence: CASGQASRTAGYTF. The CDR3 nucleotides are TGTGCCAGCGGCCAAGCCTCGCGCACGGCGGGCTACACCTTC.

This clonotype was picked up a small number of times. This rearrangement joins TRBV29-1 to TRBJ1-1; no clear D gene. Looked up from germline, CDR1 is SQVTM and CDR2 is ANQGSEA. The CDR3 extends over 14 amino acids. V was trimmed by 1 base and J by 3 bases, leaving 12 bases between them. Here the CDR3 DNA reads TGCAGCGTTGAAGTTTGGGCGGAGGACACTGAAGCTTTCTTT. Amino acid sequence: CSVEVWAEDTEAFF.

With respect to this clonotype: A junction end diverges from the germline sequence, so it may reflect a read error. The gene calls are TRBV7-9 and TRBJ2-2; the D gene is possibly TRBD2 (5 bases). CDR3 length: 14 amino acids. The germline V gene encodes CDR1 SEHNR and CDR2 FQNEAQ (reference sequence). The CDR3 loop is CASSESRQVGELLF. The CDR3 nucleotides are TGTGCCAGCAGCGAATCCCGTCAGGTCGGGGAGCTGCTTTTT.

The rearrangement uses TRBV28 and TRBJ2-7; D call uncertain. The germline V and J ends were trimmed by 5 bases and 2 bases, with 13 bases remaining between them. Germline V CDR1 and CDR2: MDHEN, SYDVKM. The CDR3 is 14 residues long. This chain's CDR3 is CASSPRVVPYEQYF. For the CDR3, the DNA is TGTGCCAGCAGTCCCCGGGTAGTACCCTACGAGCAGTACTTC.

This clonotype was recorded at least ten times. The rearrangement links TRBV2 to TRBJ2-2; D is ambiguous. The CDR3 is 17 residues long. Looked up from germline, CDR1 is SNHLY and CDR2 is FYNNEI. Trimming took off 4 bases at V and 2 bases at J, with 17 bases between the two ends. As DNA, the CDR3 is TGTGCCAGCAGTGGCCCACCCCGGCTGGTTAACACCGGGGAGCTGTTTTTT. This gives the protein CASSGPPRLVNTGELFF.

This clonotype was recorded at least ten times. The V call is TRBV12-3 or TRBV12-4, the J call TRBJ2-7, with D uncertain. V dropped 3 bases and J dropped 4 bases, with 13 bases sitting between them. There are 14 residues in the CDR3. CDR3 sequence: CASSFSGAAYEQYF. In DNA form, the CDR3 reads TGTGCCAGCAGTTTTAGTGGCGCCGCGTACGAGCAGTACTTC.

In this sample, this clonotype turned up many times. The chain carries TRBV11-2 and TRBJ1-6; 9 bases align to TRBD1. V trimming: 5 bases; J trimming: 7 bases; junction bases outside the gene matches: 9. Per the germline V gene, CDR1 is SGHAT and CDR2 is FQNNGV. This CDR3 has 16 amino acids. CDR3 DNA: TGTGCCAGCAGCCCCTCGCCCGGACAGGGGAATTCACCCCTCCACTTT. It codes for CASSPSPGQGNSPLHF.

This clonotype was seen ten or more times. The V gene is TRBV28, the J gene TRBJ1-2; the D gene is possibly TRBD1 (6 bases). V was trimmed by 10 bases and J by 6 bases, leaving 21 bases between them. The CDR3 covers 14 residues. Germline CDR1 reads MDHEN; CDR2 reads SYDVKM. The CDR3 region is CATLYRETLDGYTF. As DNA, the CDR3 is TGTGCCACATTATACAGGGAAACCTTGGATGGCTACACCTTC.

In this sample, this clonotype turned up a few times. The chain employs TRBV5-1 and TRBJ1-2; D not resolved. Germline V lookup: CDR1 SGHRS, CDR2 YFSETQ. V lost 2 bases to trimming and J lost 4 bases, with 9 bases between them. There are 13 residues in the CDR3. In DNA, the CDR3 is TGCGCCAGCAGCTTCTCGGTGGTCTATGGCTACACCTTC. The encoded protein is CASSFSVVYGYTF.